Each of the 8 T cell receptor beta chains below was sequenced from the same sample in a study of cytomegalovirus exposure and HLA in healthy donors. Researchers ran the PCR with 60 Vbeta and 13 Jbeta primers. Produced via immunoSEQ multiplex PCR; TCRdb's table is partial and in-frame only. The sample lists 120,000 or so clones; 15% to 20% were seen once. The sample taken for sequencing was PBMCs. The receptor set was obtained from a female donor in good health and CMV-seropositive.

This sequence joins TRBV28 and TRBJ1-4, with D possibly being TRBD1 (5 bases). This CDR3 is built from 16 residues. V shed 1 base and J shed 2 bases, with 11 bases lying between them. CDR1 is MDHEN and CDR2 is SYDVKM in the germline V gene. The CDR3 spells CASSLSPGQTNEKLFF. CDR3 in DNA: TGTGCCAGCAGTTTATCCCCAGGGCAGACTAATGAAAAACTGTTTTTT.

V and J are TRBV7-9 and TRBJ2-3; D is perhaps TRBD1 (6 bases). The CDR3 has 15 amino acids. Deletions cut 1 base from V and 2 bases from J, with 10 bases between. Germline V gene sequence: CDR1 SEHNR, CDR2 FQNEAQ (reference sequence). CDR3 DNA sequence: TGTGCCAGCAGCTTAGGGGACACCTTCACAGATACGCAGTATTTT. Its translation is CASSLGDTFTDTQYF.

Only a few counts were recorded for this clone. DNA of the CDR3: TGCGCCAGCAGCCGTATTACTGGTGCTAGCACAGATACGCAGTATTTT. It codes for CASSRITGASTDTQYF. V usage is TRBV4-3 and J usage is TRBJ2-3; D unresolved. The V gene's germline CDR1 is LGHNA and CDR2 YSLEER. CDR3 length: 16 residues. V gave up 4 bases and J gave up 0 bases, with 14 bases separating them.

This clone was seen a few times. This chain links TRBV29-1 with TRBJ2-1; D not certain. V was clipped by 7 bases and J by 1 base, with 14 bases between them. Per germline, CDR1 SQVTM and CDR2 ANQGSEA. This CDR3 spans 14 amino acids. The CDR3 sequence is CSAASRLSYNEQFF. As DNA, the CDR3 is TGCAGCGCCGCAAGCAGGCTATCCTACAATGAGCAGTTCTTC.

This clone was seen a handful of times. This chain joins TRBV11-1 and TRBJ1-1, with D perhaps matching TRBD1 (5 bases). Trimming took 4 bases from V and 0 from J, leaving 15 bases between them. The CDR3 has 16 amino acids. CDR1 and CDR2 from the germline V gene are SGHAT and FQDESV (reference sequence). The CDR3 sequence is CASSYRGGSMNTEAFF. The CDR3 DNA reads as TGTGCCAGCAGCTATCGGGGGGGATCAATGAACACTGAAGCTTTCTTT.

The rearrangement links TRBV4-1 to TRBJ2-5, with D perhaps matching TRBD2 (6 bases). CDR3 size: 15 residues. The germline V and J ends were trimmed by 4 bases and 2 bases, with 14 bases remaining between them. CDR1 and CDR2 from the germline V gene are MGHRA and YSYEKL. The CDR3: CASSLTGTYQETQYF. The CDR3 nucleotides read TGCGCCAGCAGCCTTACCGGGACTTATCAAGAGACCCAGTACTTC.

This clone appeared a few times. This chain uses TRBV28 with TRBJ2-5; 9 positions agree with TRBD2. V was clipped by 4 bases and J by 2 bases; unmatched bases: 5. The CDR3 totals 15 residues. Germline CDR1 and CDR2: MDHEN and SYDVKM. CDR3 DNA sequence: TGTGCCAGCAGTTCCGGACTAGCGACTCAAGAGACCCAGTACTTC. This gives the protein CASSSGLATQETQYF. Drawing the rest from reference TRBV28 and TRBJ2-5, the complete variable domain is DVKVTQSSRYLVKRTGEKVFLECVQDMDHENMFWYRQDPGLGLRLIYFSYDVKMKEKGDIPEGYSVSREKKERFSLILESASTNQTSMYLCASSSGLATQETQYFGPGTRLLVL.

The CDR3: CASSQGQGGVEKLFF. CDR3 coding DNA: TGCGCCAGCAGCCAAGGACAGGGAGGAGTCGAAAAACTGTTTTTT. V usage is TRBV4-3 and J usage is TRBJ1-4, with 7 bases aligning to TRBD1. Trimming cost V 1 base and J 8 bases; bases outside gene matches: 7. Germline V gene sequence: CDR1 LGHNA, CDR2 YSLEER. This CDR3 comprises 15 residues.